These 13 T cell receptor beta chains came from one sample sequenced in a study of human T cells and chemical hapten exposure. Sample time point: pre-sensitization, week 0. Regarding treatment: therapeutic diphenylcyclopropenone sensitization with weekly scalp DPC. TCRdb processed the RACE reads anew with MiXCR; each CDR3 protein has one entry. The sample has around 300,000 distinct CDR3 sequences; 5% to 6.5% are singletons. Sample: whole blood, taken in connection with sensitization to the hapten diphenylcyclopropenone (DPC). The receptors originated from a woman between 18 and 30 years old with alopecia areata. Some clones in this sample may be carry-over from other donors' samples.

This clonotype was picked up a small number of times. This rearrangement joins TRBV20-1 to TRBJ1-1; 12 nucleotides line up with TRBD1. CDR1 DFQATT and CDR2 SNEGSKA come from the germline V gene (reference sequence). The ends lost 1 base at V and 4 bases at J; junction bases unmatched: 4. The CDR3 contains 15 residues. CDR3 sequence: CSARVRGQGATEAFF. The CDR3 region has the DNA TGCAGTGCTAGAGTCAGGGGACAGGGGGCCACTGAAGCTTTCTTT.

This clonotype was recorded many times. The chain employs TRBV4-2 and TRBJ1-6; perhaps TRBD1 as D (5 bases). V dropped 3 bases and J dropped 4 bases, with 10 bases sitting between them. This CDR3 has 15 amino acids. CDR1 is LGHNA, CDR2 YNFKEQ, per germline. CDR3 coding DNA: TGTGCCAGCAGCCAGGGACCTCCTTATAATTCACCCCTCCACTTT. It is translated as CASSQGPPYNSPLHF.

The rearrangement joins TRBV5-1 to TRBJ2-3, with D possibly being TRBD1 (5 bases). In germline, CDR1 is SGHRS, CDR2 YFSETQ. The V end lost 5 bases, the J end lost 3 bases, and 16 bases lay between the germline ends. The CDR3 runs 15 residues. DNA for the CDR3: TGCGCCAGCAGACCGGACACAGGATCTACAGATACGCAGTATTTT. Translating it yields CASRPDTGSTDTQYF.

This clonotype was observed a few times. V gene TRBV3-1 combines with J gene TRBJ1-5; the D gene is possibly TRBD1 (5 bases). The V gene lost 1 base and the J gene lost 4 bases, with 14 bases spanning the gap. The V gene's germline CDR1 is LGHDT and CDR2 YNNKEL (reference sequence). The CDR3 runs 16 residues. CDR3 region: CASSQGWGTRNQPQHF. The CDR3 region has the DNA TGTGCCAGCAGCCAAGGATGGGGGACTCGGAATCAGCCCCAGCATTTT.

This rearrangement joins TRBV12-3 or TRBV12-4 to TRBJ1-2; D possibly corresponds to TRBD1 (6 bases). V was clipped by 3 bases and J by 7 bases, with 12 bases between them. The CDR3 totals 13 residues. In DNA, the CDR3 is TGTGCCAGCAGTTTCGGGGGGCAGGGTGGCTACACCTTC. Residues: CASSFGGQGGYTF.

The V call is TRBV10-2, the J call TRBJ2-5; D call uncertain. Germline CDR1 and CDR2: WSHSY and SAAADI. The ends were cut back, 6 bases at V and 0 bases at J, with 2 bases in the middle. The CDR3 loop spans 11 amino acids. The CDR3 region is CASRYQETQYF. The DNA for the CDR3 is TGCGCCAGCAGGTACCAAGAGACCCAGTACTTC.

CDR3 sequence (DNA): TGCAGCGTTGAGGTTATTGACAGGGGGCAGGATGGCTACACCTTC. Its translation is CSVEVIDRGQDGYTF. The V and J genes are TRBV29-1 and TRBJ1-2; TRBD1 aligns across 10 bases. The V segment lost 3 bases and the J segment 6 bases; nucleotides outside the gene matches: 10. Per germline, CDR1 SQVTM and CDR2 ANQGSEA. The CDR3 spans 15 residues.

This clonotype was observed at least ten times. This sequence joins TRBV24-1 and TRBJ1-1; D gene unclear. Trimming pared 8 bases from V and 4 bases from J, leaving 25 bases between. From germline, CDR1 is KGHDR and CDR2 SFDVKD. The CDR3 has 17 residues. CDR3 residues: CATNSRMESPSSTEAFF. The CDR3, as DNA: TGTGCCACCAACTCGAGAATGGAGTCACCCTCGAGCACTGAAGCTTTCTTT.

This chain joins TRBV20-1 and TRBJ2-7; 7 bases fit TRBD1. V was pared by 5 bases and J by 0 bases, with 7 bases of the junction left unmatched. The CDR3 extends over 14 amino acids. Germline lookup yields CDR1 DFQATT and CDR2 SNEGSKA (reference sequence). The CDR3 DNA reads as TGCAGTGCTCCGACAGGGTCCAGCTCCTACGAGCAGTACTTC. Amino acid sequence: CSAPTGSSSYEQYF.

Ten or more counts support this clonotype. This chain links TRBV7-2 with TRBJ1-1; TRBD1 matches at 9 bases. The trim removed 1 base at V and 3 bases at J, leaving 6 bases unmatched. The length of the CDR3 is 16 residues. The V gene's germline CDR1 is SGHTA and CDR2 FQGNSA. Written as DNA, the CDR3 is TGTGCCAGCAGCTTAGGGCTACAGGGGGCGGACACTGAAGCTTTCTTT. Its protein product is CASSLGLQGADTEAFF.

V usage is TRBV12-3 or TRBV12-4 and J usage is TRBJ1-2; the D is unclear. The CDR3 consists of 14 residues. Trimming left V 5 bases short and J 8 bases short, with 18 bases between. This CDR3 reads CASSPLFPPLGYTF. CDR3 nucleotides: TGTGCCAGCAGTCCTCTGTTCCCACCCCTCGGCTACACCTTC.

The rearrangement links TRBV2 to TRBJ2-5; 8 positions agree with TRBD2. The CDR3 runs 13 residues. The trim removed 5 bases at V and 5 bases at J, leaving 4 bases unmatched. Germline V gene sequence: CDR1 SNHLY, CDR2 FYNNEI. CDR3 bases: TGTGCCAGCAGTTCTACTAGCGGCGAGACCCAGTACTTC. It specifies CASSSTSGETQYF.

This clonotype was recorded a few times. J is TRBJ2-5 and V is TRBV5-1; D unclear. V was pared by 2 bases and J by 2 bases, with 13 bases between. This CDR3 contains 15 residues. From germline, CDR1 is SGHRS and CDR2 YFSETQ. The CDR3 sequence: CASSFNQPLQETQYF. The CDR3 DNA follows: TGCGCCAGCAGCTTTAATCAACCCCTTCAAGAGACCCAGTACTTC.